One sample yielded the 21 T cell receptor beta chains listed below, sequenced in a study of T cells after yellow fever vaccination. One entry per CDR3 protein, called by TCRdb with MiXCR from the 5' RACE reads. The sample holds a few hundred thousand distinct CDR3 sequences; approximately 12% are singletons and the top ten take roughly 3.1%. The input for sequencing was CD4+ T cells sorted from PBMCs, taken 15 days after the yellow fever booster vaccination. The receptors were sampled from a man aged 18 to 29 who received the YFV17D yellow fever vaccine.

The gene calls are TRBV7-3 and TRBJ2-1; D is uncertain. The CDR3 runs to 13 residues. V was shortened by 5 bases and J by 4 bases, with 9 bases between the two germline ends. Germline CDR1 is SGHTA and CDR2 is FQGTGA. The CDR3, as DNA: TGTGCCAGCAGCAACCAAATATACAATGAGCAGTTCTTC. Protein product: CASSNQIYNEQFF.

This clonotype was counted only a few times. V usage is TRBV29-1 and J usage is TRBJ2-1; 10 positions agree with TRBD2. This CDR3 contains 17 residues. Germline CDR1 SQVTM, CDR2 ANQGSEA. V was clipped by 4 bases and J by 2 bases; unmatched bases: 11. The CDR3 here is CSVAASGGQDTYNEQFF. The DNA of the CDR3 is TGCAGCGTTGCGGCTAGCGGGGGCCAGGACACCTACAATGAGCAGTTCTTC.

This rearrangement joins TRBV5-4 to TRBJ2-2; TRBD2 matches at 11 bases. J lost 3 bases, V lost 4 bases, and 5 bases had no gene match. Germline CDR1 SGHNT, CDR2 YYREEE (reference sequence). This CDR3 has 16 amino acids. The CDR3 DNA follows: TGTGCCAGCAGCCCGGGACTAGCGGTTGACACCGGGGAGCTGTTTTTT. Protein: CASSPGLAVDTGELFF.

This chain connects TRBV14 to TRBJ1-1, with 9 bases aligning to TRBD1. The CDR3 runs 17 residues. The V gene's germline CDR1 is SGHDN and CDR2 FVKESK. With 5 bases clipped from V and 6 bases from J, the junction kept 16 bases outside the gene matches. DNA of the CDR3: TGTGCCAGCAGCTTCCGGGACAGGGATCCTTTTAGGGCTGAAGCTTTCTTT. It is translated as CASSFRDRDPFRAEAFF. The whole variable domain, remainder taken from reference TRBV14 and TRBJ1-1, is EAGVTQFPSHSVIEKGQTVTLRCDPISGHDNLYWYRRVMGKEIKFLLHFVKESKQDESGMPNNRFLAERTGGTYSTLKVQPAELEDSGVYFCASSFRDRDPFRAEAFFGQGTRLTVV.

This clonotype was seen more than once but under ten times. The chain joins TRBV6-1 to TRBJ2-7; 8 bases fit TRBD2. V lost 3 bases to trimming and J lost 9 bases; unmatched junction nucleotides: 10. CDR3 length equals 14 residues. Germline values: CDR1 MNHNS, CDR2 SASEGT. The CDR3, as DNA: TGTGCCAGCAGTGAGGGGACTAGTAGTATTCGGCAGTACTTC. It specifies CASSEGTSSIRQYF.

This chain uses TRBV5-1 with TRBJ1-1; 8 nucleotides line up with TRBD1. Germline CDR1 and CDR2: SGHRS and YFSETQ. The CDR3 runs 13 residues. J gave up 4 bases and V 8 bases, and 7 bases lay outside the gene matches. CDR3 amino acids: CASQTGEGTEAFF. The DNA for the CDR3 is TGCGCCAGTCAGACAGGGGAGGGCACTGAAGCTTTCTTT.

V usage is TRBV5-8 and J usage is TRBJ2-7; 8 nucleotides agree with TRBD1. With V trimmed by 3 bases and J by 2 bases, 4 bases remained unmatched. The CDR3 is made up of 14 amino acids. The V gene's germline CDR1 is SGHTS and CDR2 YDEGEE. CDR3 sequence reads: CASSSEQGAYEQYV. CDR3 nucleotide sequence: TGTGCCAGCAGCTCCGAACAGGGGGCCTACGAGCAGTACGTC.

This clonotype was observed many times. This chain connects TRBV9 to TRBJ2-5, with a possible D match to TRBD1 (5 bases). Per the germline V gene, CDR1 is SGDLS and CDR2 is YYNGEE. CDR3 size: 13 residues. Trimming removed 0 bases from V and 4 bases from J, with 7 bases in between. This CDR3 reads CASSVGQGETQYF. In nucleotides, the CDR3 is TGTGCCAGCAGCGTAGGGCAGGGAGAGACCCAGTACTTC.

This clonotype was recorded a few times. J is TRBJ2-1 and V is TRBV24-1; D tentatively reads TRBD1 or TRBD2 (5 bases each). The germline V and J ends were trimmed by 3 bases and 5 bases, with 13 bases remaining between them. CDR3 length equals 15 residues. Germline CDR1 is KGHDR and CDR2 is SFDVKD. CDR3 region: CATSDARQGDNEQFF. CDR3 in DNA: TGTGCCACCAGTGATGCTCGCCAGGGAGACAATGAGCAGTTCTTC.

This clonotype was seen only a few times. The CDR3 coding sequence is TGTGCCAGCAGTCGCGGGGGGGCCCCAGATACGCAGTATTTT. Translating it yields CASSRGGAPDTQYF. The chain carries TRBV4-2 and TRBJ2-3, with 9 bases aligning to TRBD2. Germline V CDR1 and CDR2: LGHNA, YNFKEQ. This CDR3 contains 14 residues. Trimming removed 6 bases from V and 4 bases from J; junction bases left unmatched: 5.

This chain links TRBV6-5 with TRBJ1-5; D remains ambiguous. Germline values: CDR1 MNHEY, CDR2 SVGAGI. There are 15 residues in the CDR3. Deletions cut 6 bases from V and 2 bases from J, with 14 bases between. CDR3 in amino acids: CASRVWADGNQPQHF. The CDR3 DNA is TGTGCCAGCAGAGTTTGGGCGGACGGCAATCAGCCCCAGCATTTT.

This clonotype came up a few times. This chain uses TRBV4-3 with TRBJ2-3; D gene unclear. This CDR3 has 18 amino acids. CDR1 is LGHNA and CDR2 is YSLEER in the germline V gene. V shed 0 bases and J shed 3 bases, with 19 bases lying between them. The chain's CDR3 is CASSQDISRGSSTDTQYF. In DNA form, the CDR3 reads TGCGCCAGCAGCCAAGATATATCCCGTGGCAGCTCAACAGATACGCAGTATTTT.

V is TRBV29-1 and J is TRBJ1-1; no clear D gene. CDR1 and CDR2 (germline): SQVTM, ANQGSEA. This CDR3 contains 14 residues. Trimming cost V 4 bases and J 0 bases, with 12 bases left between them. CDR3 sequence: CSVGVVRMNTEAFF. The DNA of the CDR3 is TGCAGCGTTGGTGTCGTAAGGATGAACACTGAAGCTTTCTTT.

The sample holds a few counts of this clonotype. CDR3 sequence (DNA): TGTGCCAGCAGTTACTTACGACGGGGGGGTTTCGAGCAGTTCTTC. It translates to CASSYLRRGGFEQFF. V usage is TRBV6-5 and J usage is TRBJ2-1; 8 bases match TRBD2. The CDR3 sequence is 15 residues long. Germline lookup yields CDR1 MNHEY and CDR2 SVGAGI. The ends lost 1 base at V and 10 bases at J; junction bases unmatched: 9.

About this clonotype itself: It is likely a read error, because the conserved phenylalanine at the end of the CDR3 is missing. In DNA, the CDR3 is TGTGCCAGCTCACAAAAATCCGGGCCGATTATGGGGGCCAACGTCCTGACTCTC. As protein: CASSQKSGPIMGANVLTL. The chain uses TRBV18 and TRBJ2-6; D not resolved. The CDR3 covers 18 residues. The V gene lost 4 bases and the J gene lost 4 bases, with 20 bases spanning the gap. The germline gives CDR1 KGHSH, CDR2 LQKENI.

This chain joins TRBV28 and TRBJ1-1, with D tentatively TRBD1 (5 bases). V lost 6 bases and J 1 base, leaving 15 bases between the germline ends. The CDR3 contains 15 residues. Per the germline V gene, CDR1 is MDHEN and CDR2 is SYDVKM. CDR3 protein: CASRQSSGGNTEAFF. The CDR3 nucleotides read TGTGCCAGCAGGCAAAGTTCGGGGGGGAACACTGAAGCTTTCTTT.

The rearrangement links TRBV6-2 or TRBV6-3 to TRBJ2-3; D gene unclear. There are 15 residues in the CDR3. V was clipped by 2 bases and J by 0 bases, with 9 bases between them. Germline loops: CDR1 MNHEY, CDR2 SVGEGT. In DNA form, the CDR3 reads TGTGCCAGCAGTTACCAGGAAATTAGCACAGATACGCAGTATTTT. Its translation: CASSYQEISTDTQYF.

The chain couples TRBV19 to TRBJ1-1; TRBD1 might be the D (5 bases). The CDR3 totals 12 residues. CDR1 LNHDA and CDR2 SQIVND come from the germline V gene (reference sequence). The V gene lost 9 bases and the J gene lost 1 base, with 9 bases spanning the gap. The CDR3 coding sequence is TGTGCCAGCTCGGGGCCGAACACTGAAGCTTTCTTT. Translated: CASSGPNTEAFF.

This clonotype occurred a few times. CDR3 nucleotides: TGTGCCAGCAGCGTAGCAAGCTATAATGAAAAACTGTTTTTT. Translating it yields CASSVASYNEKLFF. The chain is built from TRBV5-6 and TRBJ1-4; the D is unclear. The V end was cut by 4 bases, the J end by 4 bases, with 11 bases between. The germline V gene has CDR1 SGHDT and CDR2 YYEEEE. CDR3 length equals 14 residues.

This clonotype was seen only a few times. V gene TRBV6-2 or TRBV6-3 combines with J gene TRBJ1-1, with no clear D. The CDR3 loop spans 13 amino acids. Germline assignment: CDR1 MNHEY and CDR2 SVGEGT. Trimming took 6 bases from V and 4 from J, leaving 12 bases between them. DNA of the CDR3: TGTGCCAGCAGCCCGCAAGTTGGCACTGAAGCTTTCTTT. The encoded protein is CASSPQVGTEAFF.

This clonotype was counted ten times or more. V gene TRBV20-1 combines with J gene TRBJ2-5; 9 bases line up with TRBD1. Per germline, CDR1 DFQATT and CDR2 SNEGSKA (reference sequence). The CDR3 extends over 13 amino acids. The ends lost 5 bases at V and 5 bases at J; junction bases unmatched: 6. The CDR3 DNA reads TGCAGTGCTGTAACAGGGGGCGCGGAGACCCAGTACTTC. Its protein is CSAVTGGAETQYF.